Detailed here is one TCR beta chain. TCRdb keeps only in-frame clones here, not all; method: immunoSEQ multiplex PCR. The sample contains about 77,000 clones, roughly 80% of which appear only once. This specimen comes from a study of OX40 agonist ivuxolimab in advanced cancers. Germline loops: CDR1 SGHTA, CDR2 FQGNSA. The CDR3 loop spans 12 amino acids. Trimming pared 6 bases from V and 1 base from J, leaving 6 bases between. The origin of this receptor is an adult with an advanced solid tumor such as melanoma, head and neck, liver or kidney cancer. The starting material was CD4+ or CD8+ T cells sorted from blood, obtained in a trial of the OX40 agonist ivuxolimab. The chain joins TRBV7-2 to TRBJ1-1; no definite D call. CDR3 nucleotides: TGTGCCAGCAGAGAAAAGAACACTGAAGCTTTCTTT. It codes for CASREKNTEAFF.